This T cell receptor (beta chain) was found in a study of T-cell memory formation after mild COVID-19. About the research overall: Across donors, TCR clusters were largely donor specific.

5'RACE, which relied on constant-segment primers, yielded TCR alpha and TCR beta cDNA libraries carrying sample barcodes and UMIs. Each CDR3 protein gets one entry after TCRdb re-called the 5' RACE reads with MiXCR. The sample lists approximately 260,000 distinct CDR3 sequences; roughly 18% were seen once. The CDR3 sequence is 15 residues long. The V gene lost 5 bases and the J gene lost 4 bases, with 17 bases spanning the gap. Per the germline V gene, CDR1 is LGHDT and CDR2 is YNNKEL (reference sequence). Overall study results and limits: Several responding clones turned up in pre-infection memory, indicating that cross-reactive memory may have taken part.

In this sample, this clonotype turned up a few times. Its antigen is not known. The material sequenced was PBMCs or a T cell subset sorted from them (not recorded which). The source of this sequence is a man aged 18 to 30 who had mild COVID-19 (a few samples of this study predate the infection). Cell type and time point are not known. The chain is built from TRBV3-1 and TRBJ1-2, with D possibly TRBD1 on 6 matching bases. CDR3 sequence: CASSSYTTGSYGYTF. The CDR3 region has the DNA TGTGCCAGCAGCTCCTACACGACAGGTAGCTATGGCTACACCTTC.